The 21 T cell receptor beta chains listed next were all sequenced from one sample in a study of STAT3 mutations in large granular lymphocyte leukemia. The method was immunoSEQ multiplex PCR; TCRdb's version includes in-frame clones alone and lacks a portion of them. This table holds approximately 22,000 clones, about 94% found once. Findings and limits, study-wide: In T-cell large granular lymphocyte leukemia, about half of patients showed multiple immunodominant subclonotypes.

Antigens of these TCRs are unknown. Sequencing input: peripheral blood mononuclear cells. The receptors were gathered from a middle-aged man with T-cell large granular lymphocyte leukemia. Some clones in this sample may be carry-over from other donors' samples.

The J gene is TRBJ1-1, the V gene TRBV20-1; D ambiguous. The germline V and J ends were trimmed by 0 bases and 6 bases, with 2 bases remaining between them. CDR1 is DFQATT and CDR2 is SNEGSKA in the germline V gene (reference sequence). This CDR3 has 10 residues. The CDR3 reads CSARESEAFF. CDR3 DNA: TGCAGTGCTAGAGAGTCTGAAGCTTTCTTT.

This clone was seen a single time. The CDR3 loop reads CASKTGGVGEKLFF. CDR3 nucleotide sequence: TGTGCCAGTAAGACAGGCGGGGTCGGTGAAAAACTGTTTTTT. The chain uses TRBV19 and TRBJ1-4, with D perhaps matching TRBD1 (6 bases). Per germline, CDR1 LNHDA and CDR2 SQIVND (reference sequence). This CDR3 region has 14 residues. Trimming pared 7 bases from V and 7 bases from J, leaving 16 bases between.

V usage is TRBV18 and J usage is TRBJ1-6; 7 bases map to TRBD1. The germline V gene has CDR1 KGHSH and CDR2 LQKENI. CDR3 size: 15 residues. V shed 3 bases, J shed 10 bases, and the junction held 9 bases outside the gene matches. CDR3 in amino acids: CASSPRQGEGSPLHF. Here the CDR3 DNA reads TGTGCCAGCTCACCCCGACAGGGTGAAGGGTCACCCCTCCACTTT.

The chain uses TRBV7-2 and TRBJ2-7, with D unclear. V shed 8 bases and J shed 2 bases, with 10 bases lying between them. The CDR3 is 12 amino acids. Germline V lookup: CDR1 SGHTA, CDR2 FQGNSA. The CDR3 is CASSSLPYEQYF. The DNA for the CDR3 is TGTGCCAGCTCCTCGTTGCCCTACGAGCAGTACTTC. Full variable domain (outside the CDR3, taken from reference TRBV7-2 and TRBJ2-7): GAGVSQSPSNKVTEKGKDVELRCDPISGHTALYWYRQSLGQGLEFLIYFQGNSAPDKSGLPSDRFSAERTGGSVSTLTIQRTQQEDSAVYLCASSSLPYEQYFGPGTRLTVT.

The gene calls are TRBV6-1 and TRBJ2-2; TRBD1 matches 7 bases. The CDR3 covers 14 residues. CDR1 and CDR2 (germline): MNHNS, SASEGT. V lost 10 bases, J lost 8 bases, and 13 bases stayed unmatched. CDR3 loop: CATPETGRGGELFF. The CDR3 nucleotides are TGTGCCACCCCCGAGACAGGGAGAGGTGGGGAGCTGTTTTTT.

The chain carries TRBV25-1 and TRBJ1-1; D not certain. V dropped 7 bases and J dropped 1 base, with 10 bases sitting between them. The CDR3 consists of 13 residues. Germline lookup yields CDR1 MGHDK and CDR2 SYGVNS. This CDR3 reads CASMDRGNTEAFF. In DNA, the CDR3 is TGTGCCAGCATGGACCGAGGGAACACTGAAGCTTTCTTT.

V and J are TRBV6-5 and TRBJ1-1; 8 bases are shared with TRBD1. The CDR3 is 16 residues long. CDR1 and CDR2 from the germline V gene are MNHEY and SVGAGI. V trimming: 2 bases; J trimming: 5 bases; junction bases outside the gene matches: 10. CDR3 region: CASSYTLGQGDTEAFF. The CDR3 region has the DNA TGTGCCAGCAGTTACACTTTAGGACAGGGAGATACTGAAGCTTTCTTT.

The chain combines TRBV29-1 with TRBJ1-1; D ambiguous. The CDR3 extends over 12 amino acids. V was clipped by 4 bases and J by 1 base, with 7 bases between them. Germline V gives CDR1 SQVTM, CDR2 ANQGSEA. CDR3: CSVARWNTEAFF. The CDR3, as DNA: TGCAGCGTTGCCAGGTGGAACACTGAAGCTTTCTTT.

The chain combines TRBV7-9 with TRBJ2-5; TRBD1 matches at 9 bases. V shed 4 bases and J 7 bases; nucleotides not matched to a gene: 7. Germline loops: CDR1 SEHNR, CDR2 FQNEAQ (reference sequence). The CDR3 spans 14 residues. The CDR3 sequence is CASSSGQGEVTQYF. CDR3 sequence (DNA): TGTGCCAGCAGCTCGGGACAGGGAGAAGTGACCCAGTACTTC.

Written as DNA, the CDR3 is TGTGCCAGCAGCTTAGATCGAGGGAGTCGAGATCAGCCCCAGCATTTT. Protein product: CASSLDRGSRDQPQHF. The chain has TRBV11-2 and TRBJ1-5; no reliable D call. V was pared by 0 bases and J by 5 bases, with 14 bases between. Germline CDR1 is SGHAT and CDR2 is FQNNGV. The CDR3 extends over 16 amino acids.

The CDR3 here is CASSRDRDSPLHF. The CDR3 nucleotides are TGTGCCAGCAGCCGAGACAGGGATTCACCCCTCCACTTT. The chain uses TRBV7-7 and TRBJ1-6; 7 positions match TRBD1. Germline V gives CDR1 SSHAT, CDR2 FNYEAQ (reference sequence). V trimming: 5 bases; J trimming: 8 bases; junction bases outside the gene matches: 3. CDR3 size: 13 residues.

The chain uses TRBV5-1 and TRBJ1-2, with TRBD1 matching 7 bases. Germline V gives CDR1 SGHRS, CDR2 YFSETQ. V lost 5 bases and J lost 8; bases outside the gene matches: 12. The CDR3 runs 14 residues. The CDR3 region is CASSWDSGLKGYTF. Here the CDR3 DNA reads TGCGCCAGCAGTTGGGACAGCGGGTTAAAGGGCTACACCTTC.

The V call is TRBV6-5, the J call TRBJ2-2; 9 bases match TRBD1. The V segment lost 2 bases and the J segment 6 bases; nucleotides outside the gene matches: 1. This CDR3 comprises 14 residues. Looked up from germline, CDR1 is MNHEY and CDR2 is SVGAGI. The CDR3 spells CASSYGDRAGELFF. The DNA for the CDR3 is TGTGCCAGCAGTTACGGGGACAGGGCCGGGGAGCTGTTTTTT.

V is TRBV30 and J is TRBJ2-7; TRBD1 is a possible D gene (6 bases). The CDR3 spans 16 residues. Trimming took 0 bases from V and 2 from J, leaving 17 bases between them. The germline CDR1 and CDR2 sequences are GTSNPN and SVGIG (reference sequence). CDR3 sequence reads: CAWSVHQGLRAYEQYF. As DNA, the CDR3 is TGTGCCTGGAGTGTACATCAGGGGCTTAGGGCCTACGAGCAGTACTTC.

This clone was recorded a few times. The gene calls are TRBV7-9 and TRBJ1-2; D call uncertain. The germline gives CDR1 SEHNR, CDR2 FQNEAQ (reference sequence). The CDR3 sequence is 13 residues long. Trimming removed 6 bases from V and 0 bases from J, with 8 bases in between. The CDR3 coding sequence is TGTGCCAGCAGATCCACAGCTAACTATGGCTACACCTTC. Translation gives CASRSTANYGYTF.

The chain is built from TRBV28 and TRBJ1-2; TRBD1 matches 9 bases. The J segment lost 1 base and the V segment lost 3 bases, leaving 9 bases of the junction unmatched. This CDR3 has 17 residues. Germline CDR1 reads MDHEN; CDR2 reads SYDVKM. CDR3 coding DNA: TGTGCCAGCAGTTTCCTTCCGGGACAGGGATTTAACTATGGCTACACCTTC. Its translation: CASSFLPGQGFNYGYTF.

J is TRBJ1-6 and V is TRBV9; 9 positions match TRBD1. CDR1 and CDR2 from the germline V gene are SGDLS and YYNGEE. V dropped 3 bases and J dropped 0; count of bases not matched to a gene: 7. CDR3 length: 18 amino acids. The CDR3: CASSASGQGSSYNSPLHF. CDR3 nucleotides: TGTGCCAGCAGCGCATCAGGACAGGGGAGCTCCTATAATTCACCCCTCCACTTT.

The chain links TRBV12-5 to TRBJ1-2; no reliable D call. V was trimmed by 5 bases and J by 3 bases, leaving 7 bases between them. The CDR3 has 12 amino acids. Germline CDR1 is LGHNT and CDR2 is FRNRAP. The CDR3 sequence is CASGLGDYGYTF. CDR3 bases: TGTGCTAGTGGTCTGGGAGACTATGGCTACACCTTC.

The genes are TRBV27 and TRBJ1-2; 7 nucleotides align to TRBD1. CDR3 size: 16 residues. CDR1 and CDR2 from the germline V gene are MNHEY and SMNVEV (reference sequence). Germline trimming cut 0 bases from V and 6 bases from J; bases unmatched to any gene: 10. CDR3 DNA sequence: TGTGCCAGCAGTTTATCTGATACAGGGGTAGTCGATGGCTACACCTTC. Translating it yields CASSLSDTGVVDGYTF.

The DNA of the CDR3 is TGTGCCAGCAGTTTGCAGGGGCGAGAGCAGTACTTC. Translation gives CASSLQGREQYF. The V and J genes are TRBV28 and TRBJ2-7; a weak D match, TRBD1 (6 bases). V gave up 3 bases and J gave up 7 bases, with 10 bases separating them. This CDR3 is 12 amino acids long. Germline V lookup: CDR1 MDHEN, CDR2 SYDVKM.

The chain uses TRBV29-1 and TRBJ1-2; a weak D match, TRBD1 (6 bases). The CDR3 loop spans 16 amino acids. V dropped 2 bases and J dropped 0 bases, with 16 bases sitting between them. The germline V gene has CDR1 SQVTM and CDR2 ANQGSEA. This CDR3 reads CSVESQTGTPNYGYTF. The CDR3 DNA reads as TGCAGCGTTGAAAGCCAAACAGGGACCCCTAACTATGGCTACACCTTC.